The present entry profiles one T cell receptor beta chain with its context. The sample originates from a study of control samples from healthy donors and cancer patients. Method: immunoSEQ multiplex PCR; TCRdb's copy keeps in-frame clones and lacks some. Among around 140,000 clones listed, 80% to 95% were seen once. Material: blood. The origin of this receptor is a young man in good health.

DNA of the CDR3: TGTGCCAGCAGCTCCCCAGGGGGCGCGGGGGAACTGTTTTTT. Its translation is CASSSPGGAGELFF. The chain is built from TRBV5-6 and TRBJ1-4, with TRBD1 matching 8 bases. The CDR3 runs 14 residues. The V and J ends lost 3 bases and 12 bases, in that order; junction bases with no gene match: 10. CDR1 is SGHDT, CDR2 YYEEEE, per germline.